Sequencing of this TCR beta chain was carried out in a study of shared clonotypes between healthy human individuals (dated by TCRdb to 2018 to 2020). In the study overall: A couple of women and three men aged 18 to 49 years were included in the cohort. For each donor, CD4 naive and CD4 memory were each run on three plates, CD8 naive on two plates, and CD8 memory on one plate. Blood TCR repertoires of four to six healthy adults were deeply sequenced to estimate repertoire size and the extent of clonotype sharing between individuals. To increase sequencing depth and limit assay-specific biases, TCR repertoire library preparation and sequencing were carried out by different laboratories using diverse techniques. Per donor, leukapheresis produced somewhere between about 0.85 and 9.5 billion PBMCs. The paper as a whole reports these results and caveats: Sampling was limited to blood, and TCR repertoires in tissue likely differ from TCR repertoires in blood. Pairwise subsampling led to the expectation that sequencing depth would affect the degree of clonotype sharing among donors. Estimated clonotype richness was generally larger for naive than for memory subsets. Incomplete sequencing was indicated by rarefaction of sorted-subset datasets, despite the large sequencing depth. The small number of donors limited the genetic and exposure-history diversity represented. Compared with non-shared clonotypes, the clonotypes found in all four sorted-subset donors had higher generation probabilities. When a few donors were compared, the shared fraction of clonotypes was about 5.4% for naive CD4, 3.5% to 4% for naive CD8, more than 2% for memory CD4, and 0.4% for memory CD8.

Using the deep immunoSEQ assay, multiplex PCR amplified TCR CDR3 regions from genomic DNA. For each cell subset, the extracted genomic DNA was distributed evenly across all wells of several immunoSEQ 96-well plates, and each plate served as one replicate. For sorted subsets, approximately 210 ng genomic DNA, equal to tens of thousands of T cell genomes, was loaded into each replicate PCR. Purified libraries were quantified with a Qubit 3.0 fluorometer, sized on a Bioanalyzer 2100, and re-quantified with the KAPA Library Quantification kit. Every immunoSEQ 96-well plate was sequenced on a dedicated single-read 150-cycle Illumina NextSeq 550 flow cell. The paper's processing steps were these. Because the immunoSEQ output included only junctional sequences and no quality scores, the filtering could not be the same as the filtering used for full-length reads. To assign V/J genes and CDR3, sequences were annotated using PyIR, a Python wrapper for IgBLAST v1.9, with IMGT germline references. Reads were filtered out if the reads had weak V/J assignments (E-value above 1e-6), no CDR3, stop codons, out-of-frame junctions, or ambiguous translated residues. V3J clonotypes were defined as sequences sharing an identical inferred V gene, J gene, and CDR3 amino acid sequence. To compute the percentage overlap between repertoires, the number of shared unique clonotypes was divided by the size of the smaller repertoire. RTK rarefaction, the Chao1 estimator, and Recon v2.1 estimates of unobserved clonotypes were used to assess repertoire richness. Generation probabilities were computed with OLGA for all TCRbeta clonotypes obtained by the gDNA method from a few donors. TCRdb took over this immuneACCESS table, retaining in-frame rearrangements with V and J assigned. Such tables are incomplete; in checked studies, under half of the missing clones stem from an unresolved V gene, and the remainder is unexplained. The V and J calls and clone size were taken over from that table, and D and trimming were inferred from the DNA. The table for this sample lists about 2.4 million clones; 90% to 95% of them were counted only once. The ten biggest clones cover 0.36% of the sample.

Comments on this clone: This receptor's antigen is unknown. No much larger clonotype is one base removed from it; base qualities were not supplied. The sample contains more than one DNA sequence encoding this CDR3.

Trimmed from V: 5 bases; trimmed from J: 3 bases; junction bases lacking a gene match: 0. The CDR3 holds 15 amino acids from the cysteine to the phenylalanine. The only DNA kept is the CDR3, 45 bases in frame from the first base. CDR1 and CDR2 are drawn from the germline V gene: LGHNA, YNFKEQ. The donors were healthy, HIV-negative adults with no recently reported acute infections or vaccinations. All donors were Caucasian adults living in Nashville, Tennessee, USA. Magnetic negative selection was used to enrich CD4+ T cells, after which naive cells were positively selected on CD45RA and the negative fraction became the memory subset. Blood was obtained by leukapheresis, after which PBMCs were separated by Ficoll-Histopaque density gradient centrifugation and cryopreserved in liquid nitrogen vapor phase. Analytical flow cytometry was used to check the purity and quantity of every magnetically sorted T cell population. Each sorted fraction had its genomic DNA isolated and then quantified by UV absorbance on a Nanodrop 2000c.

In this chain, TRBV4-2 is recombined with TRBJ2-3; 15 bases in between match TRBD2. This clonotype originated in a young man in good health. Some clones in this sample may be carry-over from other donors' samples. Material: naive CD4+ T cells from PBMCs. The sample's cell subset or site label, in plain terms: CD45RA+ positively selected. The DNA sequence is as follows: TGTGCCAGCAGCGGACTAGCGGGGGGGACAGATACGCAGTATTTT. Its amino acids are CASSGLAGGTDTQYF.